This T cell receptor (beta chain) was identified in a study of T cells after posttransplantation cyclophosphamide. A marrow graft followed busulfan-fludarabine conditioning, with cyclophosphamide on days +3 and +4. Trimming pared 0 bases from V and 0 bases from J, leaving 7 bases between. CDR3 length: 15 residues. The germline V gene has CDR1 SGHKS and CDR2 YYEKEE (reference sequence). About this clone itself: What it binds is not known.

Libraries were prepared by immunoSEQ multiplex PCR; TCRdb keeps only in-frame clonotypes and omits some of them. The sample holds fewer than 13,000 clones, 80% to 90% seen once. The study's findings and limits: Donor-recipient repertoire similarity was low at 1-2 months, rising over year one.

The input for sequencing was PBMCs, taken after allogeneic stem cell transplant with posttransplant cyclophosphamide. The chain employs TRBV5-5 and TRBJ1-3; D unresolved. The receptor was isolated from a female patient aged 50-59 years who received an allogeneic stem cell transplant from a related donor, was CMV-positive, and had no GVHD. The graft donor may have contributed some T cells. DNA for the CDR3: TGTGCCAGCAGCTTGGTGCGGAACTCTGGAAACACCATATATTTT. This codes for CASSLVRNSGNTIYF.